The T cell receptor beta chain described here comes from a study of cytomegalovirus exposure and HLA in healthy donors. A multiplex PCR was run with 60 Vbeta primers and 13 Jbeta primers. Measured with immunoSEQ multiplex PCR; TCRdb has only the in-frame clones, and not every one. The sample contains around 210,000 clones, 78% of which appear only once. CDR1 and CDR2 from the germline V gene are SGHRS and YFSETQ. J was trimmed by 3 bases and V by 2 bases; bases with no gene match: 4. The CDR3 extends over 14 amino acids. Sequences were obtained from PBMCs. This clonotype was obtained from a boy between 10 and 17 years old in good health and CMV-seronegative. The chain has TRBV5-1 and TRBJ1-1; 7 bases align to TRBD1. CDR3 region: CASSLGGADTEAFF. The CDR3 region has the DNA TGCGCCAGCAGCTTAGGGGGCGCGGACACTGAAGCTTTCTTT.